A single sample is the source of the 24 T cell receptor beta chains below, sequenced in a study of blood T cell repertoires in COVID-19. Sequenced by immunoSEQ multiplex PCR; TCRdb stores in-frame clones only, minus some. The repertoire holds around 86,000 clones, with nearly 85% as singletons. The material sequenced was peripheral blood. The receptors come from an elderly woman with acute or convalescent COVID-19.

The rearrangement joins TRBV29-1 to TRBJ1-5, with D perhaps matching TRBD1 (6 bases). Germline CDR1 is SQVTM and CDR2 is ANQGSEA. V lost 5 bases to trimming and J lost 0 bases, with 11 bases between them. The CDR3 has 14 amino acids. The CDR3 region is CSVCTGTSNQPQHF. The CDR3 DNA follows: TGCAGCGTTTGTACAGGGACTAGCAATCAGCCCCAGCATTTT.

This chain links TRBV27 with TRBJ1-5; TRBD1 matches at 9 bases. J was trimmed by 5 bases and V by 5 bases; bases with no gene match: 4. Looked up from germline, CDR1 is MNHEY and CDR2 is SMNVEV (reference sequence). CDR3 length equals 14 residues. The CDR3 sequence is CASSPWDRDQPQHF. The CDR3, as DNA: TGTGCCAGCAGTCCCTGGGACAGGGATCAGCCCCAGCATTTT.

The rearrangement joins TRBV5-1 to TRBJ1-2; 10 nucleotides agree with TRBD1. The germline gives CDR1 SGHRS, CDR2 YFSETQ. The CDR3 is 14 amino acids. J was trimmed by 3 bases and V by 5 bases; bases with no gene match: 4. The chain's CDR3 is CASRTGQGDYGYTF. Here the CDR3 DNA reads TGCGCCAGCAGGACCGGACAGGGGGACTATGGCTACACCTTC.

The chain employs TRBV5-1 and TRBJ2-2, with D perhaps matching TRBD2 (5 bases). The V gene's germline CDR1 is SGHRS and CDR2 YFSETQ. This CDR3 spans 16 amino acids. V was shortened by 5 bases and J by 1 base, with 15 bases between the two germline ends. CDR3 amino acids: CASRVGVSENTGELFF. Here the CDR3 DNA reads TGCGCCAGCAGGGTTGGTGTTAGCGAGAACACCGGGGAGCTGTTTTTT.

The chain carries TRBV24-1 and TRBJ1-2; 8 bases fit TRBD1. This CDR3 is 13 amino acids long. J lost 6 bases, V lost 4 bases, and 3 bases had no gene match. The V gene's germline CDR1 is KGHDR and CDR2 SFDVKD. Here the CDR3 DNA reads TGTGCCACCAGTGACATGACAGGGGATGGCTACACCTTC. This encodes CATSDMTGDGYTF.

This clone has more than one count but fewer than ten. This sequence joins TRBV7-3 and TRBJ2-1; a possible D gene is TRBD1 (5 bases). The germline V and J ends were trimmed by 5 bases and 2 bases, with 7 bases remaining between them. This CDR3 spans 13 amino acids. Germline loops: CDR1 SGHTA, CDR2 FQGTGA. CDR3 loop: CASSPTAYNEQFF. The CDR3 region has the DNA TGTGCCAGCAGCCCGACAGCCTACAATGAGCAGTTCTTC.

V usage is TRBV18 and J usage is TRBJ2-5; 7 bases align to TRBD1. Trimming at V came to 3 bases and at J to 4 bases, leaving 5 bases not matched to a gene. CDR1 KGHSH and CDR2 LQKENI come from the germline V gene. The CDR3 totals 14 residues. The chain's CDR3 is CASSPQAGGETQYF. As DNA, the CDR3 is TGTGCCAGCTCACCCCAGGCAGGGGGAGAGACCCAGTACTTC.

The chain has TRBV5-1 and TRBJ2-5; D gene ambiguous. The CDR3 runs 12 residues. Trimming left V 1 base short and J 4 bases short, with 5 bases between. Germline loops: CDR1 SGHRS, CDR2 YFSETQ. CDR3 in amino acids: CASSLSPETQYF. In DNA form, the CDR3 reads TGCGCCAGCAGCTTGAGCCCAGAGACCCAGTACTTC. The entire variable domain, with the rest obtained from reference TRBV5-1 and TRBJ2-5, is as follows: KAGVTQTPRYLIKTRGQQVTLSCSPISGHRSVSWYQQTPGQGLQFLFEYFSETQRNKGNFPGRFSGRQFSNSRSEMNVSTLELGDSALYLCASSLSPETQYFGPGTRLLVL.

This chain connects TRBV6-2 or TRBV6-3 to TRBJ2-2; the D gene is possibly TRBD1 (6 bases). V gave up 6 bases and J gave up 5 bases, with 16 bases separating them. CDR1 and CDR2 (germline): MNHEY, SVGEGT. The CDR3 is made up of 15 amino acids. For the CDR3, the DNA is TGTGCCAGCAGGCCTGAGGGGGAAAGGACCGGGGAGCTGTTTTTT. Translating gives CASRPEGERTGELFF.

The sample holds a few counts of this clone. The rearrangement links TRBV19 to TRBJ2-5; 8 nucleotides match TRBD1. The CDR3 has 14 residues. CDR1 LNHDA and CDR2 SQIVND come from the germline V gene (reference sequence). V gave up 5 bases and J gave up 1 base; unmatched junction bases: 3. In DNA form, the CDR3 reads TGTGCCAGTAGTCAGACAGGGGCCCAAGAGACCCAGTACTTC. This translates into CASSQTGAQETQYF.

CDR3 coding DNA: TGTGCCAGCAGCCTAGGACAGGGTGGTGGCTATGGCTACACCTTC. Translated, it gives CASSLGQGGGYGYTF. This chain links TRBV9 with TRBJ1-2, with TRBD1 matching 8 bases. Germline loops: CDR1 SGDLS, CDR2 YYNGEE. V lost 4 bases, J lost 4 bases, and 9 bases stayed unmatched. This CDR3 region has 15 residues.

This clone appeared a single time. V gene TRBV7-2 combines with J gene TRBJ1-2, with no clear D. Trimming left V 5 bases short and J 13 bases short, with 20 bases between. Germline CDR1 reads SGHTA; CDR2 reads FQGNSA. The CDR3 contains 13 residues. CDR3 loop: CASSPSFGGPRTF. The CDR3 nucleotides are TGTGCCAGCAGCCCGTCCTTTGGAGGTCCCCGCACCTTC.

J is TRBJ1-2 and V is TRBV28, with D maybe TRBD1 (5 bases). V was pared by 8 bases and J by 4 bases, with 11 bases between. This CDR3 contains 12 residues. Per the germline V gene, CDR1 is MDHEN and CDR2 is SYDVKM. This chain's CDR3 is CASGGTAYGYTF. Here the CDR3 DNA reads TGTGCCAGCGGGGGGACGGCCTATGGCTACACCTTC.

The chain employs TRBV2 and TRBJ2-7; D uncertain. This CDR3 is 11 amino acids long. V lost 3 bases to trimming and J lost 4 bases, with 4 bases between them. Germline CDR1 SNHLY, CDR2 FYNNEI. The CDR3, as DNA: TGTGCCAGCAGTGACGGTTACGAGCAGTACTTC. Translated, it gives CASSDGYEQYF. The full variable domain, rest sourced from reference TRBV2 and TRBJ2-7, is EPEVTQTPSHQVTQMGQEVILRCVPISNHLYFYWYRQILGQKVEFLVSFYNNEISEKSEIFDDQFSVERPDGSNFTLKIRSTKLEDSAMYFCASSDGYEQYFGPGTRLTVT.

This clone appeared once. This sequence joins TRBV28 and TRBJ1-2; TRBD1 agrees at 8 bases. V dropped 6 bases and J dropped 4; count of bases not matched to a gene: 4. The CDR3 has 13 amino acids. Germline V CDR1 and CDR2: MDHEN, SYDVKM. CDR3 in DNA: TGTGCCAGCAGCCCAGGGGGCGCCTATGGCTACACCTTC. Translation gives CASSPGGAYGYTF.

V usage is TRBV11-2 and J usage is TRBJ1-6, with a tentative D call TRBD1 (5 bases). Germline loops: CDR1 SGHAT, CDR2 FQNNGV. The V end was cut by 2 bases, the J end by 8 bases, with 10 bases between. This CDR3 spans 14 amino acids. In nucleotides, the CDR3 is TGTGCCAGCAGCTTACACAGGTGGGATTCACCCCTCCACTTT. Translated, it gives CASSLHRWDSPLHF.

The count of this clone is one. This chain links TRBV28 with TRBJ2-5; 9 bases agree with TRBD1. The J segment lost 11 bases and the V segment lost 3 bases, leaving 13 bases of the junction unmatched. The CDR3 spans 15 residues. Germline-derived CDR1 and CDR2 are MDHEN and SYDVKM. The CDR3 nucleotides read TGTGCCAGCAGTTTTGTGGGGACAGGGCTTGTCCTTCAGTACTTC. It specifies CASSFVGTGLVLQYF.

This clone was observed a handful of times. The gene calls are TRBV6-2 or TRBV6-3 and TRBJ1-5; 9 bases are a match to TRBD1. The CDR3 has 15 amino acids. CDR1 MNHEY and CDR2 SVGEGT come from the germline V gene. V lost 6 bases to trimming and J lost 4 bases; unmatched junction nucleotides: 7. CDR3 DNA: TGTGCCAGCAGCTCGGACAGGGGAGAGAATCAGCCCCAGCATTTT. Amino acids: CASSSDRGENQPQHF.

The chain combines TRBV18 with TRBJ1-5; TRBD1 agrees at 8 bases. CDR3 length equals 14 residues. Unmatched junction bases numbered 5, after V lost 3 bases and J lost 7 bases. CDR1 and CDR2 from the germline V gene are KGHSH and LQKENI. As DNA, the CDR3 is TGTGCCAGCTCACCCGACAGGGGCGGGCAGCCCCAGCATTTT. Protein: CASSPDRGGQPQHF.

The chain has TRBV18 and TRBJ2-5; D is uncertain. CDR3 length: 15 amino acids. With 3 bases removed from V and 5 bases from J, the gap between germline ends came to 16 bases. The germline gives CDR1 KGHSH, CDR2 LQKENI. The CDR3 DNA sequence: TGTGCCAGCTCACCTTCAGGCCCGCCTGAGGAGACCCAGTACTTC. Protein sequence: CASSPSGPPEETQYF.

The DNA of the CDR3 is TGTGCCAGCAGGACAGGGGAGGCGGCTTTCTTT. Its translation is CASRTGEAAFF. The gene calls are TRBV6-5 and TRBJ1-1; 8 nucleotides agree with TRBD1. The CDR3 runs to 11 residues. In germline, CDR1 is MNHEY, CDR2 SVGAGI. Trimming cost V 6 bases and J 11 bases; bases outside gene matches: 5.

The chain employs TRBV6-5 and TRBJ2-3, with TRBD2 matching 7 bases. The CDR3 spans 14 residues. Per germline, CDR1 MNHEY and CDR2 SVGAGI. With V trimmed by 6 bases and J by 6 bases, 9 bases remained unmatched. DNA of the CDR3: TGTGCCAGCAGGAGGACTAGGGGAAGCGATACGCAGTATTTT. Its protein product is CASRRTRGSDTQYF.

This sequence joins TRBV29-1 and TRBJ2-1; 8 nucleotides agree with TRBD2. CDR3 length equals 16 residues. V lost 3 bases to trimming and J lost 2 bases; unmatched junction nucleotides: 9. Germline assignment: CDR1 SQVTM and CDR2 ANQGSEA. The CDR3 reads CSVDRAGEAAYNEQFF. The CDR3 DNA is TGCAGCGTTGATAGAGCGGGAGAGGCGGCCTACAATGAGCAGTTCTTC.

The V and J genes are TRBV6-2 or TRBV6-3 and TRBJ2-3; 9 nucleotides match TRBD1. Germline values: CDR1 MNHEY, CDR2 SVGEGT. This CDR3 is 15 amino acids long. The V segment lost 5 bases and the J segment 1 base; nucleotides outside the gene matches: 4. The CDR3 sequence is CASSPRQGGTDTQYF. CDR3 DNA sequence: TGTGCCAGCAGTCCGCGACAGGGGGGCACAGATACGCAGTATTTT.